A selection of T cell receptor beta chains follows, all from one sample in a study of T cells in localized non-small cell lung cancer. TCRdb's table, derived via immunoSEQ multiplex PCR, lists solely in-frame clones and lacks some. In the table there are 12,000 to 15,000 clones, about four fifths of which are singletons. The starting material was peripheral blood, obtained before any cancer treatment. The receptors come from an older female donor with stage I squamous cell lung carcinoma. CDR3s include the opening cysteine and the closing phenylalanine or tryptophan.

v_gene,j_gene,CDR3aa
TRBV19,TRBJ1-1,CASSIDRAFNTEAFF
TRBV5-6,TRBJ1-2,CASSLEGYGYTF
TRBV4-1,TRBJ1-3,CASSQELIQGAGAGNTIYF
TRBV5-6,TRBJ2-5,CASSLTSGGLETQYF
TRBV2,TRBJ1-6,CASSGQSAGSPLHF
TRBV5-6,TRBJ2-2,CASSLGRNTGELFF
TRBV6-5,TRBJ1-1,CASSGAGRSEAFF
TRBV7-9,TRBJ1-1,CASSRRMENTEAFF
TRBV6-1,TRBJ1-3,CASSAWGAGNTIYF
TRBV7-2,TRBJ2-3,CASSPPTSGGHTDTQYF
TRBV5-4,TRBJ2-3,CASSLGGGPSTDTQYF
TRBV7-2,TRBJ1-2,CASSYGGVRNYGYTF
TRBV5-1,TRBJ1-1,CASSFGTEAFF
TRBV10-2,TRBJ2-7,CASRHNREPYEQYF
TRBV5-1,TRBJ1-2,CASSIPGQGTYGYTF
TRBV30,TRBJ2-1,CAWAAWTSGGRHEQFF
TRBV9,TRBJ2-3,CASSASGTSTDTQYF
TRBV5-4,TRBJ2-7,CASSLTSYEQYF
TRBV7-9,TRBJ2-1,CASPPVSYNEQFF
TRBV7-9,TRBJ2-3,CASSLSPGVGTDTQYF
TRBV7-3,TRBJ1-2,CASSDGQGTGYTF
TRBV7-2,TRBJ1-6,CASSLRGKNNSPLHF
TRBV5-4,TRBJ2-7,CASSRPLRGRIPSEQYF